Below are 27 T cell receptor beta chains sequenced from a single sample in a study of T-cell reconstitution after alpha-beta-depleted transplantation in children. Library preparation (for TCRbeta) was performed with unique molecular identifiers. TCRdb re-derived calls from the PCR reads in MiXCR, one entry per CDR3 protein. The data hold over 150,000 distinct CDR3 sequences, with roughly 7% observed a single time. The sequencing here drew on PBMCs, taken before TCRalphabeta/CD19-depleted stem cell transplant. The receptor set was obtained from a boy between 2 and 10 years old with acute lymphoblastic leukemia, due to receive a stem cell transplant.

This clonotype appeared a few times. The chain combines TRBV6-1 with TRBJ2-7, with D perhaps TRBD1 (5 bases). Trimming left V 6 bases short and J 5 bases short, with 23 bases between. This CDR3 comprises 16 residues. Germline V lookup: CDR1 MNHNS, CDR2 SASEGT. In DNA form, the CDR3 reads TGTGCCAGCAGCCGGACCAGGGTCTCTAATCCGGACGAGCAGTACTTC. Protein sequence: CASSRTRVSNPDEQYF.

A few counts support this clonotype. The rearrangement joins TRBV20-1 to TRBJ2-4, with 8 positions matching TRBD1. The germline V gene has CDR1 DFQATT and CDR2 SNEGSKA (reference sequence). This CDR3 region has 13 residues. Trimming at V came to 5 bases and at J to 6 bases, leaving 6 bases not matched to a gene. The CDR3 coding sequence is TGCAGTGCTTCGGACAGGGATGGAAACATTCAGTACTTC. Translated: CSASDRDGNIQYF.

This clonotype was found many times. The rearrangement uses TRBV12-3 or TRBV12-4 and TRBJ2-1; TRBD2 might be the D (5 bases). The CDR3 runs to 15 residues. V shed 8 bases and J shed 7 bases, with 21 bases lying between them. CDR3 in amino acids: CASLQDGGRSNEQFF. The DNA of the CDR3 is TGTGCCAGCCTGCAGGACGGTGGGAGATCAAATGAGCAGTTCTTC.

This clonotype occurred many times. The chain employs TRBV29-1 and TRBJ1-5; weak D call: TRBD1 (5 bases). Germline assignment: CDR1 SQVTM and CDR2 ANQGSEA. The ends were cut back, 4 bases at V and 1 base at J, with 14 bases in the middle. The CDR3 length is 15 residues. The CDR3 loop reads CSVGGGRGSNQPQHF. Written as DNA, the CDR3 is TGCAGCGTTGGGGGCGGACGGGGAAGCAATCAGCCCCAGCATTTT. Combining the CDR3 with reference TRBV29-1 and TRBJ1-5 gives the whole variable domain SAVISQKPSRDICQRGTSLTIQCQVDSQVTMMFWYRQQPGQSLTLIATANQGSEATYESGFVIDKFPISRPNLTFSTLTVSNMSPEDSSIYLCSVGGGRGSNQPQHFGDGTRLSIL.

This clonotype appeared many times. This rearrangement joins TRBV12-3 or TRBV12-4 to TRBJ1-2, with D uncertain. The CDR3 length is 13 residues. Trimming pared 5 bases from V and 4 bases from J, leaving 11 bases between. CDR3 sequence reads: CASSPGAIYGYTF. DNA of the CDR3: TGTGCCAGCAGTCCCGGTGCTATCTATGGCTACACCTTC.

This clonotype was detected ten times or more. The CDR3 region is CSVAESTDTQYF. Here the CDR3 DNA reads TGCAGCGTGGCGGAGAGCACAGATACGCAGTATTTT. The V gene is TRBV29-1, the J gene TRBJ2-3, with D unclear. This CDR3 region has 12 residues. CDR1 SQVTM and CDR2 ANQGSEA come from the germline V gene. V was shortened by 6 bases and J by 0 bases, with 7 bases between the two germline ends.

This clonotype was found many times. CDR3 residues: CASAGEGFDEQYF. The CDR3 region has the DNA TGTGCCAGCGCCGGAGAGGGATTCGACGAGCAGTACTTC. The J gene is TRBJ2-7, the V gene TRBV27, with D perhaps TRBD2 (5 bases). CDR1 and CDR2 (germline): MNHEY, SMNVEV (reference sequence). The CDR3 has 13 residues. The V end lost 8 bases, the J end lost 5 bases, and 16 bases lay between the germline ends.

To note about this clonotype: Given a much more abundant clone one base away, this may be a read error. CDR3 sequence reads: CASSRELGNTGELFF. DNA of the CDR3: TGTGCCAGCAGCCGAGAGCTCGGGAACACCGGGGAGCTGTTTTTT. The chain is built from TRBV3-1 and TRBJ2-2; D is unclear. This CDR3 spans 15 amino acids. Germline-derived CDR1 and CDR2 are LGHDT and YNNKEL (reference sequence). V lost 4 bases, J lost 1 base, and 10 bases lay in between.

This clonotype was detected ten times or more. The CDR3 sequence is CASSYSLGETQYF. CDR3 nucleotide sequence: TGTGCCAGCAGTTACTCTTTGGGGGAGACCCAGTACTTC. This chain links TRBV6-5 with TRBJ2-5; D unclear. The CDR3 covers 13 residues. Germline lookup yields CDR1 MNHEY and CDR2 SVGAGI. V lost 0 bases, J lost 5 bases, and 7 bases lay in between.

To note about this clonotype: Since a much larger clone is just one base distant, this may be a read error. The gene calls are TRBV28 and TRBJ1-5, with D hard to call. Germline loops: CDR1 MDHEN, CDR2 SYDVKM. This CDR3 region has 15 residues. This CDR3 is CASTLFRTGNQPQHF. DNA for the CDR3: TGTGCCAGCACTTTATTCAGGACTGGCAATCAGCCCCAGCATTTT.

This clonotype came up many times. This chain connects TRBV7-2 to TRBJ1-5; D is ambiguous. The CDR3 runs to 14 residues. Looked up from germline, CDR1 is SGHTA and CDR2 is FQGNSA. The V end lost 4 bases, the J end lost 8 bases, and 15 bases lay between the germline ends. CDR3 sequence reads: CASSWGEGAKPQHF. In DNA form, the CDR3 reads TGTGCCAGCAGCTGGGGTGAAGGCGCGAAGCCCCAGCATTTT.

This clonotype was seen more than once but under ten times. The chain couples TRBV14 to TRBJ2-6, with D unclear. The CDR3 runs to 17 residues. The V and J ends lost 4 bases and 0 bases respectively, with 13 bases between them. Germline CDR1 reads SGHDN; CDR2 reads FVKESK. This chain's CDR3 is CASSPPTVLSGANVLTF. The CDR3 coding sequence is TGTGCCAGCAGCCCTCCCACCGTTCTCTCTGGGGCCAACGTCCTGACTTTC.

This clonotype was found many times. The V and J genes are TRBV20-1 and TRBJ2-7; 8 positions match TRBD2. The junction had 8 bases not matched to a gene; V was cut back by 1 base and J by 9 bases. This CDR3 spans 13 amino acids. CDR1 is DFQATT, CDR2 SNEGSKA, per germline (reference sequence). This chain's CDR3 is CSARVRAGGVQYF. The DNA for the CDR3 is TGCAGTGCTAGAGTACGGGCGGGAGGAGTGCAGTACTTC.

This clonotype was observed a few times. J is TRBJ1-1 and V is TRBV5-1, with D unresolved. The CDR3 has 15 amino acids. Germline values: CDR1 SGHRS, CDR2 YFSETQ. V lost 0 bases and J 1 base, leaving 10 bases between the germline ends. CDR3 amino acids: CASSLGPDPNTEAFF. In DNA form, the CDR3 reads TGCGCCAGCAGCTTGGGGCCTGATCCGAACACTGAAGCTTTCTTT.

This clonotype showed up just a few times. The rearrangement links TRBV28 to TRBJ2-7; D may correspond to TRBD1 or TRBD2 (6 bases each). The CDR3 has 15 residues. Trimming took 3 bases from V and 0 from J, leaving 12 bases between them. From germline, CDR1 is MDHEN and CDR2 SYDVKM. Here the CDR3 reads CASSFGGLSSYEQYF. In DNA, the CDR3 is TGTGCCAGCAGTTTTGGGGGGCTCAGCTCCTACGAGCAGTACTTC. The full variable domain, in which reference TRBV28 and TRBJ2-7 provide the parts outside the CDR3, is DVKVTQSSRYLVKRTGEKVFLECVQDMDHENMFWYRQDPGLGLRLIYFSYDVKMKEKGDIPEGYSVSREKKERFSLILESASTNQTSMYLCASSFGGLSSYEQYFGPGTRLTVT.

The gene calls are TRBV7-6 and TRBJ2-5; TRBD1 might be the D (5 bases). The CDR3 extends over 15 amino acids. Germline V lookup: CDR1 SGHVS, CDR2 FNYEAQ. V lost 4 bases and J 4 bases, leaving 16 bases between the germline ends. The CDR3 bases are TGTGCCAGCAGCTCCACCGGGCCCAGGGCAGAGACCCAGTACTTC. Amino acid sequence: CASSSTGPRAETQYF.

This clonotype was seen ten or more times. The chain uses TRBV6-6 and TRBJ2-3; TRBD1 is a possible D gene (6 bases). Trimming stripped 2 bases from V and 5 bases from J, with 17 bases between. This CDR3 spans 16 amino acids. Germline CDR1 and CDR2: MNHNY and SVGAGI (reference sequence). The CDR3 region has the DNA TGTGCCAGCAGTTACCGCGGTTCCGAGGACAGAGATACGCAGTATTTT. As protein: CASSYRGSEDRDTQYF.

CDR3 in amino acids: CASSKRGRGETQYF. CDR3 coding DNA: TGTGCCAGCAGCAAGAGGGGGAGGGGAGAGACCCAGTACTTC. The rearrangement uses TRBV7-2 and TRBJ2-5, with TRBD2 as a possible D gene (7 bases). From germline, CDR1 is SGHTA and CDR2 FQGNSA. The CDR3 consists of 14 residues. V lost 5 bases and J lost 4, with 14 bases in between.

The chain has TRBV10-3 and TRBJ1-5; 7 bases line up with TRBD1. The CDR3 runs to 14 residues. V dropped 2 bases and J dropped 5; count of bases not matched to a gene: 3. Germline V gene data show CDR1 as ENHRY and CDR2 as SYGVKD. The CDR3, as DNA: TGTGCCATCAGTGAGGACAGGGAGTATCAGCCCCAGCATTTT. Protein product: CAISEDREYQPQHF.

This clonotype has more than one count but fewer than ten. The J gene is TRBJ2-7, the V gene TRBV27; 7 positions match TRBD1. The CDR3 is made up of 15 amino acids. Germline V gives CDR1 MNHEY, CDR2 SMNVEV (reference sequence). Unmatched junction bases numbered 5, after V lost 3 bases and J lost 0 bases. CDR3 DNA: TGTGCCAGCAGTTTGACAGGGCCCATCTCCTACGAGCAGTACTTC. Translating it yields CASSLTGPISYEQYF.

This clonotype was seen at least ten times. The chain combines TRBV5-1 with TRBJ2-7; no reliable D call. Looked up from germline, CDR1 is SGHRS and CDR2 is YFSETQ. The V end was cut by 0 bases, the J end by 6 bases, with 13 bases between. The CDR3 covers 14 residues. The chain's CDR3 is CASSLDGSSREQYF. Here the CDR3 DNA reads TGCGCCAGCAGCTTGGATGGTTCGTCGCGCGAGCAGTACTTC.

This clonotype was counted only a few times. The DNA for the CDR3 is TGTGCCAGCACCCCCGGACTAGCGGGAGTAGGATTTTACGAGCAGTACTTC. Translation: CASTPGLAGVGFYEQYF. The chain is built from TRBV6-1 and TRBJ2-7, with TRBD2 identical over 13 bases. Germline assignment: CDR1 MNHNS and CDR2 SASEGT. Trimming took 7 bases from V and 4 from J; bases not matched to a gene: 13. This CDR3 comprises 17 residues.

The CDR3 loop reads CASISTRQAFF. CDR3 bases: TGTGCCAGCATCTCGACCCGCCAAGCTTTCTTT. This chain connects TRBV28 to TRBJ1-1, with D unclear. The germline CDR1 and CDR2 sequences are MDHEN and SYDVKM. Deletions cut 7 bases from V and 9 bases from J, with 12 bases between. The CDR3 loop spans 11 amino acids.

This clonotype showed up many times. In DNA form, the CDR3 reads TGTGCCAGCAGCTCTGAGGTGGGGACAAATTCACCCCTCCACTTT. Translation: CASSSEVGTNSPLHF. The chain uses TRBV12-3 or TRBV12-4 and TRBJ1-6; maybe TRBD1 (6 bases). This CDR3 region has 15 residues. V shed 6 bases and J shed 7 bases, with 16 bases lying between them.

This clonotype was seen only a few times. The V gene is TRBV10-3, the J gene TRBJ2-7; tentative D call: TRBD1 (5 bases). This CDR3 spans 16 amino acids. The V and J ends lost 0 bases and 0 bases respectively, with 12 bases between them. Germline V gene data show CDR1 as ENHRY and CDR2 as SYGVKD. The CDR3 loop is CAISESLGLNSYEQYF. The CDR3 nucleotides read TGTGCCATCAGTGAGTCCTTGGGGCTAAACTCCTACGAGCAGTACTTC.

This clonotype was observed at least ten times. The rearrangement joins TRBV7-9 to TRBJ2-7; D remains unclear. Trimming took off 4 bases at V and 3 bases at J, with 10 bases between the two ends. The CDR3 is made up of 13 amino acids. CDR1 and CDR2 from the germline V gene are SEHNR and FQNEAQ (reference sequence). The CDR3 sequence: CASSSARLYEQYF. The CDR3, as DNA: TGTGCCAGCAGCTCCGCTAGACTCTACGAGCAGTACTTC.

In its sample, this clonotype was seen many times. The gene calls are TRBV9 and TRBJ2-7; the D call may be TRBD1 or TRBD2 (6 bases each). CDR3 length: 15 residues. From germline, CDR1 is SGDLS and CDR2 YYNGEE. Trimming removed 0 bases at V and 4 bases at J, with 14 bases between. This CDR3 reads CASSVGPEGGYEQYF. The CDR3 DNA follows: TGTGCCAGCAGCGTAGGCCCGGAAGGGGGGTACGAGCAGTACTTC.